The 25 T cell receptor beta chains presented below share a single source sample, sequenced in a study of T cell repertoires in cytomegalovirus infection. TCRdb used MiXCR to reprocess the reads, holding one entry per CDR3 protein. This table has 490,000 or so distinct CDR3 sequences, over 9% appearing once. The sequenced sample consisted of PBMCs. These receptors all come from a human donor in good health (CMV status not recorded). Some clones in this sample may be carry-over from other donors' samples.

Ten or more counts support this clonotype. The genes are TRBV7-2 and TRBJ2-7; D gene uncertain. The germline CDR1 and CDR2 sequences are SGHTA and FQGNSA. Trimming removed 1 base from V and 3 bases from J, with 13 bases in between. CDR3 size: 15 residues. CDR3 bases: TGTGCCAGCAGCTTAGTGACCGCTCCGGACTACGAGCAGTACTTC. This encodes CASSLVTAPDYEQYF.

This clonotype was seen many times. The chain couples TRBV7-3 to TRBJ2-2; 7 positions agree with TRBD1. Germline lookup yields CDR1 SGHTA and CDR2 FQGTGA. The CDR3 totals 14 residues. V trimming: 5 bases; J trimming: 4 bases; junction bases outside the gene matches: 4. The DNA of the CDR3 is TGTGCCAGCAGCCCGGGACAGACCACCGGGGAGCTGTTTTTT. It translates to CASSPGQTTGELFF.

The gene calls are TRBV20-1 and TRBJ1-1; weak D call: TRBD1 (5 bases). The V end lost 2 bases, the J end lost 0 bases, and 10 bases lay between the germline ends. The CDR3 consists of 14 residues. Per the germline V gene, CDR1 is DFQATT and CDR2 is SNEGSKA (reference sequence). CDR3 loop: CSARTGTLNTEAFF. The CDR3 DNA reads as TGCAGTGCTAGAACCGGGACCCTGAACACTGAAGCTTTCTTT.

This clonotype was counted many times. This chain links TRBV5-4 with TRBJ2-7; TRBD1 matches at 8 bases. The junction had 7 bases not matched to a gene; V was cut back by 3 bases and J by 5 bases. The germline gives CDR1 SGHNT, CDR2 YYREEE (reference sequence). This CDR3 region has 14 residues. CDR3 region: CASSSWDRSDEQYF. In DNA form, the CDR3 reads TGTGCCAGCAGCTCCTGGGACAGGTCGGACGAGCAGTACTTC.

This chain joins TRBV11-1 and TRBJ2-3; 8 bases match TRBD1. Germline V gene lookup returns CDR1 SGHAT and CDR2 FQDESV (reference sequence). V lost 5 bases, J lost 3 bases, and 7 bases stayed unmatched. This CDR3 contains 15 residues. The CDR3 DNA is TGTGCCAGCAGCAAGACAGGGGTACTGACAGATACGCAGTATTTT. It codes for CASSKTGVLTDTQYF.

This clonotype occurred many times. The rearrangement links TRBV11-2 to TRBJ2-4; D unclear. V shed 1 base and J shed 6 bases, with 4 bases lying between them. Germline V CDR1 and CDR2: SGHAT, FQNNGV. The CDR3 runs to 12 residues. The DNA of the CDR3 is TGTGCCAGCAGCTTAGCCCGAAACATTCAGTACTTC. Translating gives CASSLARNIQYF.

The genes are TRBV29-1 and TRBJ2-5; the match to TRBD2 covers 7 bases. The V gene's germline CDR1 is SQVTM and CDR2 ANQGSEA. CDR3 length equals 16 residues. V shed 0 bases and J 0 bases; nucleotides not matched to a gene: 7. The chain's CDR3 is CSVEEGGWGNQETQYF. The CDR3 region has the DNA TGCAGCGTTGAAGAGGGGGGGTGGGGAAACCAAGAGACCCAGTACTTC.

This chain links TRBV18 with TRBJ1-5, with a tentative D call TRBD1 (6 bases). Trimming removed 5 bases at V and 0 bases at J, with 11 bases between. CDR1 is KGHSH and CDR2 is LQKENI in the germline V gene. The CDR3 sequence is 15 residues long. DNA for the CDR3: TGTGCCAGCTCAGGCGGGACAAATAGCAATCAGCCCCAGCATTTT. This encodes CASSGGTNSNQPQHF. The full variable domain, its missing parts supplied by reference TRBV18 and TRBJ1-5, is NAGVMQNPRHLVRRRGQEARLRCSPMKGHSHVYWYRQLPEEGLKFMVYLQKENIIDESGMPKERFSAEFPKEGPSILRIQQVVRGDSAAYFCASSGGTNSNQPQHFGDGTRLSIL.

This clonotype was recorded at least ten times. One end of the junction fails to match germline, which may point to a read error. V gene TRBV5-1 combines with J gene TRBJ2-3; D is unresolved. CDR1 SGHRS and CDR2 YFSETQ come from the germline V gene. The CDR3 spans 11 residues. CDR3 sequence: CASSSTDTQYF. The CDR3 DNA follows: TGTGCCAGCAGCAGCACAGATACGCAGTATTTT. The complete variable domain, with remaining parts taken from reference TRBV5-1 and TRBJ2-3, reads KAGVTQTPRYLIKTRGQQVTLSCSPISGHRSVSWYQQTPGQGLQFLFEYFSETQRNKGNFPGRFSGRQFSNSRSEMNVSTLELGDSALYLCASSSTDTQYFGPGTRLTVL.

This clonotype was counted between two and nine times. The chain joins TRBV3-1 to TRBJ1-2, with D unclear. V lost 2 bases and J 8 bases, leaving 30 bases between the germline ends. CDR3 size: 19 residues. Germline CDR1 and CDR2: LGHDT and YNNKEL (reference sequence). The CDR3 region is CASSQKLGPVRYSMKGYTF. Written as DNA, the CDR3 is TGTGCCAGCAGCCAAAAACTGGGTCCTGTGAGATATTCGATGAAGGGCTACACCTTC.

There are many counts of this clonotype. Compared with germline, one end of the junction differs, possibly owing to a read error. The chain recombines TRBV5-1 with TRBJ2-1; D is tentatively TRBD1 or TRBD2 (6 bases each). Germline-derived CDR1 and CDR2 are SGHRS and YFSETQ. The CDR3 runs 14 residues. The CDR3 sequence is CASSLGGLYNEQFF. DNA of the CDR3: TGTGCCAGCAGTCTCGGGGGCCTGTACAATGAGCAGTTCTTC.

This clonotype was seen at least ten times. The genes are TRBV7-2 and TRBJ2-2; 13 nucleotides align to TRBD2. Germline CDR1 is SGHTA and CDR2 is FQGNSA. This CDR3 is 15 amino acids long. V was clipped by 4 bases and J by 7 bases; unmatched bases: 3. The CDR3 spells CASSSGLAGIGELFF. The CDR3, as DNA: TGTGCCAGCAGCTCGGGACTAGCGGGGATCGGGGAGCTGTTTTTT.

This clonotype was observed a few times. V and J are TRBV20-1 and TRBJ2-3, with unresolved D. Germline CDR1 reads DFQATT; CDR2 reads SNEGSKA (reference sequence). CDR3 length equals 11 residues. V lost 2 bases and J lost 4, with 4 bases in between. Here the CDR3 DNA reads TGCAGTGCTAGACTCGCAGATACGCAGTATTTT. Translating it yields CSARLADTQYF.

The genes are TRBV9 and TRBJ1-1; no definite D call. The CDR3 length is 13 residues. From germline, CDR1 is SGDLS and CDR2 YYNGEE. V was clipped by 5 bases and J by 5 bases, with 13 bases between them. The CDR3 region has the DNA TGTGCCAGCAGAAACCTACGGGGTACTGAAGCTTTCTTT. It yields the protein CASRNLRGTEAFF.

This clonotype was detected only a few times. The gene calls are TRBV20-1 and TRBJ1-1; no reliable D call. Trimming pared 5 bases from V and 1 base from J, leaving 11 bases between. CDR1 is DFQATT, CDR2 SNEGSKA, per germline (reference sequence). The CDR3 sequence is 13 residues long. The CDR3 DNA reads TGCAGTGCTCCGGGTTATACGAACACTGAAGCTTTCTTT. This codes for CSAPGYTNTEAFF.

This clonotype was detected ten times or more. V is TRBV7-2 and J is TRBJ2-1, with D tentatively TRBD2 (6 bases). This CDR3 is 13 amino acids long. The V end was cut by 1 base, the J end by 13 bases, with 14 bases between. CDR1 and CDR2 (germline): SGHTA, FQGNSA. The CDR3 DNA is TGTGCCAGCAGCTTAGGGGAGGCGGGGATCCAGTTCTTC. This gives the protein CASSLGEAGIQFF.

This chain links TRBV6-2 or TRBV6-3 with TRBJ1-4, with TRBD1 matching over 7 bases. Germline trimming cut 6 bases from V and 4 bases from J; bases unmatched to any gene: 5. CDR3 length equals 14 residues. From germline, CDR1 is MNHEY and CDR2 SVGEGT. CDR3 sequence: CASSRDSYNEKLFF. The CDR3 region has the DNA TGTGCCAGCAGCCGGGACAGCTATAATGAAAAACTGTTTTTT.

The table lists this clonotype with many counts. The chain has TRBV5-1 and TRBJ1-2, with D possibly matching TRBD1 (5 bases). Germline V gene sequence: CDR1 SGHRS, CDR2 YFSETQ. V was pared by 4 bases and J by 3 bases, with 10 bases between. The CDR3 is 13 residues long. The chain's CDR3 is CASSQGPDYGYTF. The CDR3 DNA sequence: TGCGCCAGCAGCCAGGGACCGGACTATGGCTACACCTTC.

The rearrangement uses TRBV29-1 and TRBJ1-2; D gene unclear. Trimming stripped 0 bases from V and 5 bases from J, with 10 bases between. The CDR3 spans 13 residues. From germline, CDR1 is SQVTM and CDR2 ANQGSEA. As DNA, the CDR3 is TGCAGCGTTGAAGATGTCATTTTTTATGGCTACACCTTC. Protein product: CSVEDVIFYGYTF.

This clonotype was seen repeatedly, ten times or more. V usage is TRBV5-4 and J usage is TRBJ2-7; unclear D gene. The V and J ends lost 0 bases and 3 bases respectively, with 7 bases between them. Germline CDR1 and CDR2: SGHNT and YYREEE (reference sequence). The CDR3 runs to 13 residues. The CDR3 nucleotides are TGTGCCAGCAGCTTGGCCCCCAGCTACGAGCAGTACTTC. Amino acid sequence: CASSLAPSYEQYF.

The chain combines TRBV2 with TRBJ1-4; 7 positions agree with TRBD1. The CDR3 runs to 16 residues. V shed 7 bases and J 1 base; nucleotides not matched to a gene: 9. Germline V CDR1 and CDR2: SNHLY, FYNNEI. CDR3 region: CASIGRGIGTNEKLFF. In nucleotides, the CDR3 is TGTGCCAGCATCGGCAGGGGGATTGGAACTAATGAAAAACTGTTTTTT.

The genes are TRBV9 and TRBJ2-5, with 7 bases matching TRBD2. Per the germline V gene, CDR1 is SGDLS and CDR2 is YYNGEE. The CDR3 covers 14 residues. J lost 5 bases, V lost 3 bases, and 7 bases had no gene match. CDR3 in DNA: TGTGCCAGCAGCGGGGAGGGGAGCAGGGAGACCCAGTACTTC. Encoded protein: CASSGEGSRETQYF.

The chain combines TRBV29-1 with TRBJ2-3, with no clear D. Trimming took 3 bases from V and 5 from J, leaving 12 bases between them. The germline CDR1 and CDR2 sequences are SQVTM and ANQGSEA. The CDR3 is 13 amino acids. The CDR3 DNA sequence: TGCAGCGTTGATCGGGCGACGGGAGATACGCAGTATTTT. It encodes CSVDRATGDTQYF.

Many counts were recorded for this clonotype. This chain connects TRBV3-1 to TRBJ2-1, with a weak D call TRBD1 (6 bases). This CDR3 comprises 13 residues. Germline V gene data show CDR1 as LGHDT and CDR2 as YNNKEL (reference sequence). V gave up 1 base and J gave up 5 bases, with 6 bases separating them. This CDR3 is CASSQGTDNEQFF. CDR3 DNA sequence: TGTGCCAGCAGCCAAGGGACAGACAATGAGCAGTTCTTC.

This clonotype has at least ten counts. As DNA, the CDR3 is TGTGCCAGCAGCTCCATCGATAGCAATCAGCCCCAGCATTTT. It specifies CASSSIDSNQPQHF. V and J are TRBV7-9 and TRBJ1-5, with D unresolved. The CDR3 runs 14 residues. V lost 4 bases and J 0 bases, leaving 7 bases between the germline ends. Germline CDR1 is SEHNR and CDR2 is FQNEAQ (reference sequence).